Shown below are 22 T cell receptor beta chains from a single sample sequenced in a study of CD4 T cells in relation to SARS-CoV-2 and coronaviruses. Generated by immunoSEQ multiplex PCR, the TCRdb table keeps only in-frame clones and is missing some. The sample includes around 25,000 clones, approximately 72% of them seen just once. The antigens for these receptors are not known. The unexposed donors gave CD4+ T cells in about 2010-2019, prior to COVID-19. CD4+ T cells were isolated from the cells after around 11 days of culture. The sequenced sample was CD4+ T cells from PBMCs, cultured in vitro. These receptors originate from a human donor in good health.

J is TRBJ1-1 and V is TRBV28, with D possibly matching TRBD1 (5 bases). CDR3 length equals 13 residues. Per germline, CDR1 MDHEN and CDR2 SYDVKM. V was trimmed by 6 bases and J by 6 bases, leaving 14 bases between them. CDR3 region: CASRFRERAEAFF. CDR3 nucleotides: TGTGCCAGCAGATTCAGGGAGAGGGCTGAAGCTTTCTTT.

This clone has a handful of counts. The chain recombines TRBV19 with TRBJ1-5; D is perhaps TRBD1 (5 bases). The CDR3 has 17 amino acids. Trimming removed 4 bases from V and 2 bases from J, with 18 bases in between. Germline values: CDR1 LNHDA, CDR2 SQIVND (reference sequence). The CDR3 here is CASSTLGGAGGNQPQHF. In nucleotides, the CDR3 is TGTGCCAGTAGTACCCTCGGAGGGGCGGGTGGCAATCAGCCCCAGCATTTT.

V and J are TRBV9 and TRBJ2-3, with D perhaps TRBD2 (5 bases). Trimming cost V 0 bases and J 0 bases, with 11 bases left between them. The length of the CDR3 is 16 residues. The V gene's germline CDR1 is SGDLS and CDR2 YYNGEE. As DNA, the CDR3 is TGTGCCAGCAGCGTAGGAACCGGCGGGAGCACAGATACGCAGTATTTT. It translates to CASSVGTGGSTDTQYF.

The V call is TRBV11-2, the J call TRBJ2-1; D remains ambiguous. The CDR3 loop spans 11 amino acids. Trimming took 5 bases from V and 10 from J, leaving 9 bases between them. Germline CDR1 reads SGHAT; CDR2 reads FQNNGV. In DNA form, the CDR3 reads TGTGCCAGCAGCCCAGATCGAGAGCAGTTCTTC. Translated, it gives CASSPDREQFF.

The chain links TRBV21-1 to TRBJ2-2; the table assigns TRBD1, which was not confirmed against the DNA. TRBV21-1 has pseudogene status. This CDR3 is built from 14 residues. The CDR3 loop reads CATEETGNTGELFF. In nucleotides, the CDR3 is TGTGCCACCGAGGAGACAGGGAACACCGGGGAGCTGTTTTTT.

There are a few counts of this clone. The V and J genes are TRBV10-1 and TRBJ2-5; D gene unclear. Trimming removed 0 bases from V and 0 bases from J, with 5 bases in between. CDR1 is WNHNN, CDR2 SYGVQD, per germline (reference sequence). The CDR3 consists of 14 residues. The CDR3 region has the DNA TGCGCCAGCAGTGAGTCCGGGTACCAAGAGACCCAGTACTTC. Encoded protein: CASSESGYQETQYF.

The chain has TRBV6-1 and TRBJ2-5; D is possibly TRBD2 (5 bases). This CDR3 is built from 14 residues. CDR1 is MNHNS, CDR2 SASEGT, per germline. The V end was cut by 2 bases, the J end by 5 bases, with 12 bases between. CDR3 amino acids: CASSEMKRRETQYF. CDR3 bases: TGTGCCAGCAGTGAAATGAAGCGGCGGGAGACCCAGTACTTC.

The V gene is TRBV15, the J gene TRBJ2-7, with D possibly matching TRBD1 (6 bases). The CDR3 length is 15 residues. Between the trimmed V and J ends, which lost 1 base and 1 base, there was a span of 11 bases. Germline V gives CDR1 LNHNV, CDR2 YYDKDF (reference sequence). The CDR3 spells CATSRGGQGSYEQYF. CDR3 sequence (DNA): TGTGCCACCAGCAGAGGGGGACAAGGGTCCTACGAGCAGTACTTC.

The chain has TRBV1 and TRBJ1-3. TRBV1 is labeled a pseudogene. The CDR3 sequence is 12 residues long. The CDR3 bases are TGCACCAGCAGCCAACCGGGAAACACCATATATTTT. It specifies CTSSQPGNTIYF.

This chain connects TRBV10-3 to TRBJ2-3, with TRBD2 matching 8 bases. V lost 4 bases, J lost 3 bases, and 0 bases stayed unmatched. CDR3 length: 13 residues. Germline V gene lookup returns CDR1 ENHRY and CDR2 SYGVKD. In DNA form, the CDR3 reads TGTGCCATCAGTGGACTAGCGACAGATACGCAGTATTTT. As protein: CAISGLATDTQYF.

V and J are TRBV5-1 and TRBJ2-5; D gene unclear. CDR3 length equals 13 residues. V was trimmed by 4 bases and J by 5 bases, leaving 12 bases between them. Germline lookup yields CDR1 SGHRS and CDR2 YFSETQ. The CDR3: CASSQGFEETQYF. The CDR3 coding sequence is TGCGCCAGCAGCCAAGGGTTTGAGGAGACCCAGTACTTC.

The CDR3 sequence: CASSVSGSRQETQYF. In nucleotides, the CDR3 is TGTGCCAGCAGCGTATCCGGGTCTCGCCAAGAGACCCAGTACTTC. This chain uses TRBV9 with TRBJ2-5; D not certain. The V end was cut by 1 base, the J end by 1 base, with 11 bases between. From germline, CDR1 is SGDLS and CDR2 YYNGEE. The length of the CDR3 is 15 residues.

A single count supports this clone. The chain employs TRBV7-3 and TRBJ2-2; D may be TRBD1 (6 bases). The germline CDR1 and CDR2 sequences are SGHTA and FQGTGA. V shed 1 base and J shed 4 bases, with 13 bases lying between them. CDR3 length: 16 amino acids. The chain's CDR3 is CASSLSQGIVTGELFF. CDR3 bases: TGTGCCAGCAGCTTAAGCCAGGGGATTGTCACCGGGGAGCTGTTTTTT.

This chain joins TRBV5-1 and TRBJ1-2, with D maybe TRBD1 (6 bases). The germline V and J ends were trimmed by 0 bases and 6 bases, with 9 bases remaining between them. This CDR3 has 13 amino acids. Germline V gene sequence: CDR1 SGHRS, CDR2 YFSETQ. In nucleotides, the CDR3 is TGCGCCAGCAGCTTGGAACAGGGTCATGGCTACACCTTC. As protein: CASSLEQGHGYTF. Together with reference TRBV5-1 and TRBJ1-2, the CDR3 gives the full variable domain: KAGVTQTPRYLIKTRGQQVTLSCSPISGHRSVSWYQQTPGQGLQFLFEYFSETQRNKGNFPGRFSGRQFSNSRSEMNVSTLELGDSALYLCASSLEQGHGYTFGSGTRLTVV.

CDR3 sequence reads: CASSQPLSGNTIYF. As DNA, the CDR3 is TGTGCCAGCAGCCAACCCCTTTCTGGAAACACCATATATTTT. The chain carries TRBV3-1 (or the pseudogene TRBV3-2) and TRBJ1-3; D ambiguous. CDR3 length equals 14 residues. CDR1 is LGHDT, CDR2 YNNKEL, per germline (reference sequence). Trimming stripped 2 bases from V and 1 base from J, with 6 bases between.

This clone appeared a single time. The chain links TRBV18 to TRBJ2-1; D is undetermined. V lost 4 bases and J lost 6, with 13 bases in between. The CDR3 loop spans 14 amino acids. From germline, CDR1 is KGHSH and CDR2 LQKENI. The CDR3 nucleotides are TGTGCCAGCTCACTATCCGAAAGTGGCAATGAGCAGTTCTTC. Its protein product is CASSLSESGNEQFF.

The chain uses TRBV7-3 and TRBJ1-6, with D possibly TRBD1 on 5 matching bases. The V end lost 1 base, the J end lost 9 bases, and 13 bases lay between the germline ends. Germline CDR1 SGHTA, CDR2 FQGTGA. This CDR3 spans 15 amino acids. CDR3 amino acids: CASSLMGDWASPLHF. The CDR3 coding sequence is TGTGCCAGCAGCTTAATGGGGGACTGGGCTTCACCCCTCCACTTT.

The chain links TRBV19 to TRBJ1-5, with no clear D. V lost 1 base and J lost 4, with 11 bases in between. There are 15 residues in the CDR3. In germline, CDR1 is LNHDA, CDR2 SQIVND (reference sequence). CDR3 residues: CASSIVPSRNQPQHF. The CDR3 nucleotides are TGTGCCAGTAGTATAGTACCGTCGCGAAATCAGCCCCAGCATTTT.

This clone was observed a single time. The chain is built from TRBV12-3 or TRBV12-4 and TRBJ2-1, with no clear D. The V end lost 6 bases, the J end lost 8 bases, and 14 bases lay between the germline ends. The CDR3 is 13 amino acids. The CDR3 sequence: CASRLGALYEQFF. CDR3 DNA sequence: TGTGCCAGCAGACTTGGAGCTCTTTATGAGCAGTTCTTC.

The rearrangement links TRBV5-1 to TRBJ2-1; TRBD2 aligns across 7 bases. Germline CDR1 reads SGHRS; CDR2 reads YFSETQ. The CDR3 is 14 residues long. J lost 5 bases, V lost 0 bases, and 2 bases had no gene match. CDR3 region: CASSLEAGDNEQFF. CDR3 DNA sequence: TGCGCCAGCAGCTTGGAGGCGGGGGACAATGAGCAGTTCTTC. The variable domain in full, completed from reference TRBV5-1 and TRBJ2-1, reads KAGVTQTPRYLIKTRGQQVTLSCSPISGHRSVSWYQQTPGQGLQFLFEYFSETQRNKGNFPGRFSGRQFSNSRSEMNVSTLELGDSALYLCASSLEAGDNEQFFGPGTRLTVL.

The chain uses TRBV6-5 and TRBJ2-7; 7 bases line up with TRBD1. CDR1 is MNHEY, CDR2 SVGAGI, per germline. This CDR3 has 15 residues. V was clipped by 7 bases and J by 2 bases; unmatched bases: 11. DNA of the CDR3: TGTGCCAGCACCACCCGACAGGGCTCCACCTACGAGCAGTACTTC. Its translation is CASTTRQGSTYEQYF.

CDR3 sequence reads: CASSVAGLAGVGEQFF. In nucleotides, the CDR3 is TGTGCCAGCAGCGTAGCAGGACTAGCGGGAGTAGGTGAGCAGTTCTTC. The chain is built from TRBV9 and TRBJ2-1, with 13 bases identical to TRBD2. The CDR3 has 16 residues. V was pared by 0 bases and J by 9 bases, with 6 bases of the junction left unmatched. Germline CDR1 and CDR2: SGDLS and YYNGEE.